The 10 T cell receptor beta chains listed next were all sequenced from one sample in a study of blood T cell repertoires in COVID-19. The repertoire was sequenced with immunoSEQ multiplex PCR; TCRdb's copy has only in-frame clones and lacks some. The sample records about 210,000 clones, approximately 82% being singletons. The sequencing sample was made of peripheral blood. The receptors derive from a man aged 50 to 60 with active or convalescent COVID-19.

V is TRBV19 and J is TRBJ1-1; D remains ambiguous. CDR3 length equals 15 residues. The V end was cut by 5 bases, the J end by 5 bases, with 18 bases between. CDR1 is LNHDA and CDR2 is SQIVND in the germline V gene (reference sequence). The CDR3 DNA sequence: TGTGCCAGTAGTCCCCCCAGAGTTGGCGGGACTGAAGCTTTCTTT. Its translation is CASSPPRVGGTEAFF.

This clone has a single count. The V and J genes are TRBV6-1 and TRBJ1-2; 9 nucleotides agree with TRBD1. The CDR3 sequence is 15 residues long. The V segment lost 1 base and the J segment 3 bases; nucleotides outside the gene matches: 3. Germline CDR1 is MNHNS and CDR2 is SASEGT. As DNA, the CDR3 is TGTGCCAGCAGTGAAGGGTGGACAGGGGACTATGGCTACACCTTC. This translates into CASSEGWTGDYGYTF.

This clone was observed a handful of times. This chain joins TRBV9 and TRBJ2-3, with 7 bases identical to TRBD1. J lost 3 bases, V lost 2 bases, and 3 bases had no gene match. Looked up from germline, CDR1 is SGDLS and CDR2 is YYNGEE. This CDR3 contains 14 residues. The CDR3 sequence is CASSVRDRTDTQYF. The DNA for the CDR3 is TGTGCCAGCAGCGTCCGGGACAGAACAGATACGCAGTATTTT. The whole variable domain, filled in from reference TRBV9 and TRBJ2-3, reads DSGVTQTPKHLITATGQRVTLRCSPRSGDLSVYWYQQSLDQGLQFLIQYYNGEERAKGNILERFSAQQFPDLHSELNLSSLELGDSALYFCASSVRDRTDTQYFGPGTRLTVL.

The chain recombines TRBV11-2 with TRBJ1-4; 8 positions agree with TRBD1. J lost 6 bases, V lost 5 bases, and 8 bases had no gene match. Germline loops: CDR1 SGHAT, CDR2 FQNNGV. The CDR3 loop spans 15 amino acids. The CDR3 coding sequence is TGTGCCAGCAGCGCGACAGGGGATAAAGATGAAAAACTGTTTTTT. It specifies CASSATGDKDEKLFF. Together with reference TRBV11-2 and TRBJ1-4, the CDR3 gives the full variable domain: EAGVAQSPRYKIIEKRQSVAFWCNPISGHATLYWYQQILGQGPKLLIQFQNNGVVDDSQLPKDRFSAERLKGVDSTLKIQPAKLEDSAVYLCASSATGDKDEKLFFGSGTQLSVL.

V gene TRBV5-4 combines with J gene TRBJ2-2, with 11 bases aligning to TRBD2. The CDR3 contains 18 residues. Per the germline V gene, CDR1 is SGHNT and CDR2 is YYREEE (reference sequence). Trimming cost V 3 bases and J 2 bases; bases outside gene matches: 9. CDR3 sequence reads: CASSSAPTSGTNTGELFF. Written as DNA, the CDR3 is TGTGCCAGCAGCTCAGCCCCGACTAGCGGGACAAACACCGGGGAGCTGTTTTTT.

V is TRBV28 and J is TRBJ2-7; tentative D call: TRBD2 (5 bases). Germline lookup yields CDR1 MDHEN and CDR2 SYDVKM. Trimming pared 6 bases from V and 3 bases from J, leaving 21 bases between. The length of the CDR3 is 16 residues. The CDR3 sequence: CASSPPAGGSIYEQYF. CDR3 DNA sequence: TGTGCCAGCAGCCCCCCCGCCGGCGGGTCTATCTACGAGCAGTACTTC.

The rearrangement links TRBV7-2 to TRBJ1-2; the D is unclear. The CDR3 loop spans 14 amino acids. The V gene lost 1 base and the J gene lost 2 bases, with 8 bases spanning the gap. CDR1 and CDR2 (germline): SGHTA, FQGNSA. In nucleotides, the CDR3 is TGTGCCAGCAGCTTAGATCCCCAAAACTATGGCTACACCTTC. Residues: CASSLDPQNYGYTF.

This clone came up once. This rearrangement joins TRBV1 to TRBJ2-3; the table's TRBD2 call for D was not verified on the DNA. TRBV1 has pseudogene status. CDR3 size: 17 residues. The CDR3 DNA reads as TGCACCCGCAGCCAAGAAAAGGGGCGGGGGGGCACAGATACGCAGTATTTT. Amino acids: CTRSQEKGRGGTDTQYF.

The CDR3 is CASSQDLQDNDYTF. Here the CDR3 DNA reads TGCGCCAGCAGCCAAGATCTACAGGACAACGACTACACCTTC. The chain is built from TRBV4-3 and TRBJ1-2; a weak D match, TRBD1 (5 bases). CDR3 length equals 14 residues. Germline V CDR1 and CDR2: LGHNA, YSLEER. Trimming stripped 0 bases from V and 10 bases from J, with 15 bases between.

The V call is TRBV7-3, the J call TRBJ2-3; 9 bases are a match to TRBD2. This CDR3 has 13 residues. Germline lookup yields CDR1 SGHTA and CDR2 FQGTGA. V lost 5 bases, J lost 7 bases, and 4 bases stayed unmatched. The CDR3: CASSGGTSYTQYF. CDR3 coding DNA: TGTGCCAGCAGCGGCGGGACTAGCTATACGCAGTATTTT.